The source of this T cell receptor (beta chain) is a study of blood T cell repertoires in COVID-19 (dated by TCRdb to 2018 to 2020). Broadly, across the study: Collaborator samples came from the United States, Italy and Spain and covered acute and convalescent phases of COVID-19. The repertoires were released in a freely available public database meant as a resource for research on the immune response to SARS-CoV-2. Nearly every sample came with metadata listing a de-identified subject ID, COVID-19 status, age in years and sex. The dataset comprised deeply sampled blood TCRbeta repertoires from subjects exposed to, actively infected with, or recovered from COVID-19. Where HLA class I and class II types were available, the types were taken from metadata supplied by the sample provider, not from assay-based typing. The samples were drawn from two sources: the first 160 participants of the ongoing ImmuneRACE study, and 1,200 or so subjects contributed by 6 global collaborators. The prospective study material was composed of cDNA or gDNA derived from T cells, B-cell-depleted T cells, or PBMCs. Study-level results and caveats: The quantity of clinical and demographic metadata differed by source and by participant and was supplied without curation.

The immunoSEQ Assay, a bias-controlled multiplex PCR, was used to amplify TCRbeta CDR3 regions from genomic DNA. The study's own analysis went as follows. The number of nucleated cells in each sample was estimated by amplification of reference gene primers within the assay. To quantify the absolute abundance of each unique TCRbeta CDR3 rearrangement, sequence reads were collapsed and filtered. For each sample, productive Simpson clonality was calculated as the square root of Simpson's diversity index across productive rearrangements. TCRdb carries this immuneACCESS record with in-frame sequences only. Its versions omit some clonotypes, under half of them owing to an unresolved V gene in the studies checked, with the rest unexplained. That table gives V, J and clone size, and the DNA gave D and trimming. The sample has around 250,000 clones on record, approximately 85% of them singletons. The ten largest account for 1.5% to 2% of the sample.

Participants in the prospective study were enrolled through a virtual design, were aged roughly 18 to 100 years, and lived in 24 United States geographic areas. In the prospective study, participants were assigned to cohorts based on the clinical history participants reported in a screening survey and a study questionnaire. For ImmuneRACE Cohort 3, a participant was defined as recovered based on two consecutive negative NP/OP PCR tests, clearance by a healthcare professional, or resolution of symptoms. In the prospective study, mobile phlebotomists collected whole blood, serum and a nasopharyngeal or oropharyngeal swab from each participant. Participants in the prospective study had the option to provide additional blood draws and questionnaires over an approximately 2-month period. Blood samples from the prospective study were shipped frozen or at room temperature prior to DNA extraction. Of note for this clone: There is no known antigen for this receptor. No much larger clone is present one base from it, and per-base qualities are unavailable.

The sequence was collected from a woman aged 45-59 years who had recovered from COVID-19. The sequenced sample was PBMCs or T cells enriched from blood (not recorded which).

The nucleotide sequence is given as TGTGCCTGGCGACCGGACTGGGTGGGTAACAATGAGCAGTTCTTC. Translated, this gives CAWRPDWVGNNEQFF. Recombination joined TRBV30 with TRBJ2-1; TRBD2 is a weak D gene call, 5 bases matching. According to the germline V gene (reference sequence), CDR1 reads GTSNPN and CDR2 reads SVGIG. The CDR3 goes from the cysteine to the phenylalanine over 15 residues. CDR3 DNA is the only sequence kept; it has 45 bases, read in frame from the first base. The V end loses 5 bases and the J end loses 5 bases, and a stretch of 19 bases separates them.